Shown below are 18 T cell receptor beta chains from a single sample sequenced in a study of identical twins. TCRdb re-derived calls from the 5' RACE reads in MiXCR, one entry per CDR3 protein. The data hold 280,000 or so distinct CDR3 sequences, with around 8.8% observed a single time. These sequences were also reported in another study, on yellow fever vaccine responses in identical twins.

Sequencing was performed on memory (CD45RO+) T cells sorted from blood. These receptor sequences come from a young woman in good health.

This clonotype was seen many times. The chain carries TRBV20-1 and TRBJ2-1, with D possibly being TRBD1 (6 bases). Germline lookup yields CDR1 DFQATT and CDR2 SNEGSKA (reference sequence). The CDR3 runs to 16 residues. Trimming pared 3 bases from V and 5 bases from J, leaving 20 bases between. CDR3 DNA sequence: TGCAGTGCTAGCAACCATTGGGACACGGAACACAATGAGCAGTTCTTC. It translates to CSASNHWDTEHNEQFF.

This clonotype has at least ten counts. The chain employs TRBV3-1 and TRBJ2-3; TRBD2 agrees at 16 bases. Per germline, CDR1 LGHDT and CDR2 YNNKEL (reference sequence). This CDR3 spans 20 amino acids. Trimming cost V 0 bases and J 5 bases; bases outside gene matches: 11. The CDR3: CASSQDAPGLAGGLGDTQYF. Written as DNA, the CDR3 is TGTGCCAGCAGCCAAGACGCTCCGGGACTAGCGGGAGGGCTGGGAGATACGCAGTATTTT.

The V and J genes are TRBV24-1 and TRBJ2-5, with TRBD2 matching over 7 bases. Germline trimming cut 0 bases from V and 5 bases from J; bases unmatched to any gene: 2. The CDR3 is 14 residues long. Germline V CDR1 and CDR2: KGHDR, SFDVKD. The CDR3 bases are TGTGCCACCAGTGATTTGGCGGGAGCGGAGACCCAGTACTTC. As protein: CATSDLAGAETQYF.

The chain links TRBV18 to TRBJ2-7; 9 bases align to TRBD1. CDR3 length equals 15 residues. Germline V gene lookup returns CDR1 KGHSH and CDR2 LQKENI. Trimming at V came to 3 bases and at J to 3 bases, leaving 6 bases not matched to a gene. The CDR3 region is CASSPGGQGIYEQYF. CDR3 DNA sequence: TGTGCCAGCTCACCTGGGGGACAGGGAATCTACGAGCAGTACTTC.

The chain combines TRBV3-1 with TRBJ1-5; the D gene is possibly TRBD1 (5 bases). Between the trimmed V and J ends, which lost 3 bases and 0 bases, there was a span of 9 bases. This CDR3 is built from 15 residues. Germline V gene data show CDR1 as LGHDT and CDR2 as YNNKEL (reference sequence). CDR3 DNA: TGTGCCAGCAGCCATGGGACTTCTAGCAATCAGCCCCAGCATTTT. Amino acids: CASSHGTSSNQPQHF.

This clonotype appeared a few times. Written as DNA, the CDR3 is TGCGCCAGCAGCTCGGGGAGGGAGGGTCAGACCCAGTACTTC. This translates into CASSSGREGQTQYF. This chain links TRBV5-1 with TRBJ2-5; 7 bases are shared with TRBD2. Germline values: CDR1 SGHRS, CDR2 YFSETQ. The trim removed 3 bases at V and 6 bases at J, leaving 8 bases unmatched. The CDR3 contains 14 residues. The full variable domain, completed using reference TRBV5-1 and TRBJ2-5, is KAGVTQTPRYLIKTRGQQVTLSCSPISGHRSVSWYQQTPGQGLQFLFEYFSETQRNKGNFPGRFSGRQFSNSRSEMNVSTLELGDSALYLCASSSGREGQTQYFGPGTRLLVL.

The J gene is TRBJ2-2, the V gene TRBV28; no reliable D call. Germline assignment: CDR1 MDHEN and CDR2 SYDVKM. This CDR3 region has 14 residues. V gave up 11 bases and J gave up 0 bases, with 13 bases separating them. CDR3 sequence: CAVSSSPNTGELFF. The CDR3 DNA sequence: TGTGCCGTCAGCTCCTCGCCGAACACCGGGGAGCTGTTTTTT.

This clonotype was seen more than once but under ten times. This chain links TRBV24-1 with TRBJ2-5; D is undetermined. Trimming removed 4 bases at V and 5 bases at J, with 19 bases between. The germline CDR1 and CDR2 sequences are KGHDR and SFDVKD. This CDR3 has 16 residues. Here the CDR3 DNA reads TGTGCCACCAGTGACCCCAAACGCAAAATGTGGGAGACCCAGTACTTC. It translates to CATSDPKRKMWETQYF.

This clonotype has a count of ten or more. The V call is TRBV5-5, the J call TRBJ1-4; 11 nucleotides agree with TRBD1. Germline-derived CDR1 and CDR2 are SGHKS and YYEKEE (reference sequence). V lost 4 bases and J lost 0; bases outside the gene matches: 2. The CDR3 is 16 residues long. The CDR3 DNA follows: TGTGCCAGCAGCGGGGGACAGGGGGCAACTAATGAAAAACTGTTTTTT. The encoded protein is CASSGGQGATNEKLFF. The full variable domain, its missing parts supplied by reference TRBV5-5 and TRBJ1-4, is DAGVTQSPTHLIKTRGQQVTLRCSPISGHKSVSWYQQVLGQGPQFIFQYYEKEERGRGNFPDRFSARQFPNYSSELNVNALLLGDSALYLCASSGGQGATNEKLFFGSGTQLSVL.

There are many counts of this clonotype. This sequence joins TRBV12-3 or TRBV12-4 and TRBJ2-1; TRBD2 matches 14 bases. This CDR3 is built from 15 residues. V shed 6 bases and J 9 bases; nucleotides not matched to a gene: 7. The CDR3 sequence: CASSLTSGRGGEQFF. The DNA for the CDR3 is TGTGCCAGCAGCCTGACTAGCGGGAGGGGCGGTGAGCAGTTCTTC.

The chain uses TRBV4-1 and TRBJ2-1; D gene ambiguous. This CDR3 comprises 17 residues. V lost 1 base to trimming and J lost 4 bases, with 17 bases between them. Germline assignment: CDR1 MGHRA and CDR2 YSYEKL. The CDR3 sequence is CASSQVPTRGAYNEQFF. The CDR3 DNA is TGCGCCAGCAGCCAAGTACCCACTCGAGGAGCTTACAATGAGCAGTTCTTC.

This clonotype was seen only a few times. The V gene is TRBV2, the J gene TRBJ1-2; D might be TRBD1 (6 bases). The CDR3 consists of 13 residues. Trimming removed 6 bases from V and 7 bases from J, with 15 bases in between. Germline values: CDR1 SNHLY, CDR2 FYNNEI. This CDR3 reads CASSEQGPVGYTF. The DNA of the CDR3 is TGTGCCAGCAGCGAACAGGGTCCTGTTGGCTACACCTTC.

The chain couples TRBV28 to TRBJ1-1; D uncertain. Germline values: CDR1 MDHEN, CDR2 SYDVKM. This CDR3 is built from 14 residues. The V gene lost 2 bases and the J gene lost 2 bases, with 9 bases spanning the gap. CDR3 in DNA: TGTGCCAGCAGTTTAGTACAGCCCAACACTGAAGCTTTCTTT. This sequence encodes CASSLVQPNTEAFF.

The J gene is TRBJ1-5, the V gene TRBV11-2; no reliable D call. V dropped 3 bases and J dropped 4 bases, with 10 bases sitting between them. The V gene's germline CDR1 is SGHAT and CDR2 FQNNGV. The CDR3 length is 14 residues. The CDR3 here is CASSFDPSNQPQHF. The CDR3 DNA reads as TGTGCCAGCAGCTTCGATCCCTCGAATCAGCCCCAGCATTTT.

This clonotype appeared a few times. This chain connects TRBV24-1 to TRBJ2-3; D gene uncertain. Trimming cost V 9 bases and J 6 bases, with 12 bases left between them. This CDR3 contains 12 residues. Germline V lookup: CDR1 KGHDR, CDR2 SFDVKD. The CDR3 spells CATAPRSDTQYF. In DNA, the CDR3 is TGTGCCACCGCCCCGAGATCTGATACGCAGTATTTT.

There are many counts of this clonotype. The gene calls are TRBV3-1 and TRBJ1-6, with a tentative D call TRBD1 (5 bases). CDR1 LGHDT and CDR2 YNNKEL come from the germline V gene (reference sequence). Deletions cut 5 bases from V and 6 bases from J, with 11 bases between. CDR3 length: 14 residues. CDR3 region: CASSSGTGNSPLHF. As DNA, the CDR3 is TGTGCCAGCAGCTCCGGGACGGGTAATTCACCCCTCCACTTT.

This clonotype was seen repeatedly, ten times or more. The V and J genes are TRBV12-3 or TRBV12-4 and TRBJ1-2; 7 bases agree with TRBD1. The CDR3 is 13 amino acids. The trim removed 2 bases at V and 5 bases at J, leaving 2 bases unmatched. CDR3 nucleotides: TGTGCCAGCAGTTTAAGGGGACAGTATGGCTACACCTTC. This encodes CASSLRGQYGYTF.

The chain is built from TRBV24-1 and TRBJ2-1; 12 bases agree with TRBD2. Germline V gene sequence: CDR1 KGHDR, CDR2 SFDVKD. The CDR3 consists of 15 residues. V gave up 0 bases and J gave up 8 bases; unmatched junction bases: 1. The CDR3 spells CATSDLASGGDEQFF. The DNA of the CDR3 is TGTGCCACCAGTGATTTGGCTAGCGGGGGGGATGAGCAGTTCTTC.